The clone carrying this TCR beta chain was seen repeatedly, ten times or more. As yet, its antigen is unknown. The data were taken from a study of human T cells and chemical hapten exposure. Study information: Patients, largely female, had alopecia areata, totalis or universalis.

Sample time point: pre-sensitization, week 0. Described treatment: therapeutic diphenylcyclopropenone sensitization with weekly scalp DPC. Blood, whole and unfractionated, served as the source for total RNA extraction. Study-wide points: Versus controls, significantly more large CDR3 similarity clusters arose from expanded TCRs.

TCRdb reanalysed the RACE reads using MiXCR and keeps one entry per CDR3 protein. The repertoire consists of tens of thousands of distinct CDR3 sequences, with roughly 10% occurring once and the leading ten covering 5% to 6.5%. V was pared by 3 bases and J by 0 bases, with 6 bases of the junction left unmatched. Germline CDR1 reads MNHEY; CDR2 reads SVGEGT. The CDR3 covers 16 residues. The chain links TRBV6-2 or TRBV6-3 to TRBJ1-2, with 8 bases fitting TRBD1. Sequenced here: whole blood, sampled in connection with sensitization to the hapten diphenylcyclopropenone (DPC). This sequence originates from a man in his thirties or forties with alopecia areata. Some clones in this sample may be carry-over from other donors' samples. The CDR3 spells CASSYPTGGANYGYTF. CDR3 nucleotide sequence: TGTGCCAGCAGTTATCCAACAGGGGGAGCTAACTATGGCTACACCTTC.